The 17 T cell receptor beta chains reported below all come from one sample, sequenced in a study of T-cell memory formation after mild COVID-19. Each CDR3 protein is one row after TCRdb ran MiXCR on the 5' RACE reads. The data show roughly 510,000 distinct CDR3 sequences, with 15% to 20% seen just once and roughly 7.8% held by the top ten. Sequencing was carried out using PBMCs or a T cell subset sorted from them (not recorded which). The source is an adult woman who had mild COVID-19 (a few samples of this study predate the infection). Cell type and time point are not known.

This rearrangement joins TRBV9 to TRBJ2-3, with TRBD2 matching 7 bases. V lost 6 bases to trimming and J lost 2 bases; unmatched junction nucleotides: 6. In germline, CDR1 is SGDLS, CDR2 YYNGEE. CDR3 size: 14 residues. CDR3 sequence (DNA): TGTGCCAGCAATGGCGGGAGACCCACAGATACGCAGTATTTT. Amino acids: CASNGGRPTDTQYF.

CDR3: CASSATGTPGDTQYF. For the CDR3, the DNA is TGTGCCAGCAGTGCGACCGGGACCCCCGGGGATACGCAGTATTTT. The rearrangement links TRBV6-4 to TRBJ2-3; either TRBD1 or TRBD2 may supply D (5 bases each). Per the germline V gene, CDR1 is MRHNA and CDR2 is SNTAGT. The CDR3 totals 15 residues. V was clipped by 4 bases and J by 6 bases, with 17 bases between them.

The V and J genes are TRBV2 and TRBJ2-7; TRBD2 might be the D (6 bases). This CDR3 has 13 amino acids. The germline V gene encodes CDR1 SNHLY and CDR2 FYNNEI. Trimming took off 6 bases at V and 1 base at J, with 10 bases between the two ends. The DNA of the CDR3 is TGTGCCAGCAGGGCGGGGAGGTCCTACGAGCAGTACTTC. Its translation is CASRAGRSYEQYF.

The chain carries TRBV4-1 and TRBJ1-5, with D possibly matching TRBD1 (6 bases). The ends were cut back, 5 bases at V and 2 bases at J, with 13 bases in the middle. This CDR3 comprises 15 residues. CDR1 MGHRA and CDR2 YSYEKL come from the germline V gene. This CDR3 reads CASSSVGGGNQPQHF. DNA of the CDR3: TGCGCCAGCAGCTCCGTAGGGGGTGGCAATCAGCCCCAGCATTTT.

This chain links TRBV29-1 with TRBJ1-4; D gene ambiguous. There are 11 residues in the CDR3. Germline CDR1 and CDR2: SQVTM and ANQGSEA. V lost 3 bases to trimming and J lost 6 bases, with 5 bases between them. CDR3 coding DNA: TGCAGCGTTGAGAAAGATGAAAAACTGTTTTTT. It codes for CSVEKDEKLFF.

J is TRBJ1-4 and V is TRBV2; D gene unclear. The germline V and J ends were trimmed by 7 bases and 4 bases, with 7 bases remaining between them. This CDR3 spans 12 amino acids. From germline, CDR1 is SNHLY and CDR2 FYNNEI. Here the CDR3 reads CASTAYNEKLFF. CDR3 coding DNA: TGTGCCAGCACGGCTTATAATGAAAAACTGTTTTTT.

This sequence joins TRBV4-2 and TRBJ2-7; D is unresolved. Germline V lookup: CDR1 LGHNA, CDR2 YNFKEQ. CDR3 size: 16 residues. Trimming left V 0 bases short and J 5 bases short, with 17 bases between. This chain's CDR3 is CASSQDLLFGPDEQYF. The CDR3 coding sequence is TGTGCCAGCAGCCAAGATCTCTTATTTGGACCGGACGAGCAGTACTTC.

The chain links TRBV20-1 to TRBJ2-1; a possible D gene is TRBD1 (6 bases). The CDR3 has 17 amino acids. The V end lost 7 bases, the J end lost 0 bases, and 22 bases lay between the germline ends. Per the germline V gene, CDR1 is DFQATT and CDR2 is SNEGSKA (reference sequence). CDR3 sequence: CSGRGHGHLSSYNEQFF. The DNA for the CDR3 is TGCAGTGGTAGGGGACACGGCCACCTAAGCTCCTACAATGAGCAGTTCTTC.

CDR3 sequence reads: CASRLAVSTDTQYF. CDR3 sequence (DNA): TGTGCCAGCAGACTAGCGGTTAGCACAGATACGCAGTATTTT. The genes are TRBV25-1 and TRBJ2-3; 8 positions match TRBD2. CDR1 is MGHDK, CDR2 SYGVNS, per germline. This CDR3 has 14 amino acids. V lost 6 bases and J lost 0; bases outside the gene matches: 2.

This chain uses TRBV7-2 with TRBJ1-2, with 7 bases fitting TRBD1. Trimming took 4 bases from V and 0 from J; bases not matched to a gene: 8. The germline CDR1 and CDR2 sequences are SGHTA and FQGNSA. This CDR3 spans 16 amino acids. Written as DNA, the CDR3 is TGTGCCAGCAGCTATGACCACAGGGGAGCTAACTATGGCTACACCTTC. Protein sequence: CASSYDHRGANYGYTF.

This clonotype was seen a few times. This chain links TRBV15 with TRBJ1-5; no clear D. Looked up from germline, CDR1 is LNHNV and CDR2 is YYDKDF (reference sequence). Trimming pared 8 bases from V and 9 bases from J, leaving 8 bases between. The CDR3 covers 10 residues. CDR3 nucleotide sequence: TGTGCCACCTCTTGTTGGCCCCAGCATTTT. It translates to CATSCWPQHF.

This clonotype was seen only a few times. This rearrangement joins TRBV4-1 to TRBJ2-6; unclear D gene. CDR3 length equals 17 residues. V was cut by 3 bases and J by 0 bases, with 12 bases left in between. Germline loops: CDR1 MGHRA, CDR2 YSYEKL. DNA for the CDR3: TGCGCCAGCAGCCAGCAAGTCCGTATCTCTGGGGCCAACGTCCTGACTTTC. Translation gives CASSQQVRISGANVLTF.

A few counts support this clonotype. V is TRBV7-9 and J is TRBJ1-1, with TRBD1 matching 8 bases. This CDR3 spans 15 amino acids. CDR1 and CDR2 (germline): SEHNR, FQNEAQ (reference sequence). With 5 bases clipped from V and 6 bases from J, the junction kept 11 bases outside the gene matches. The CDR3 sequence is CASSAQQGVDPEAFF. For the CDR3, the DNA is TGTGCCAGCAGCGCTCAACAGGGGGTGGATCCTGAAGCTTTCTTT.

V is TRBV12-3 or TRBV12-4 and J is TRBJ1-1, with a possible D match to TRBD1 (5 bases). CDR3 length: 15 residues. Trimming shortened V by 7 bases and J by 0 bases, and 15 bases separated the two germline ends. CDR3 region: CASNPGGILNTEAFF. The CDR3 coding sequence is TGTGCCAGCAACCCCGGGGGGATACTGAACACTGAAGCTTTCTTT.

This clonotype came up many times. V usage is TRBV29-1 and J usage is TRBJ2-3, with 8 bases lining up with TRBD1. Germline CDR1 is SQVTM and CDR2 is ANQGSEA. This CDR3 is 14 amino acids long. J lost 5 bases, V lost 4 bases, and 8 bases had no gene match. CDR3 loop: CSVGTGSLGDTQYF. DNA for the CDR3: TGCAGCGTTGGGACAGGGTCCCTCGGAGATACGCAGTATTTT.

This chain links TRBV5-6 with TRBJ2-1; unclear D gene. CDR1 and CDR2 from the germline V gene are SGHDT and YYEEEE. This CDR3 has 13 residues. V dropped 0 bases and J dropped 7 bases, with 8 bases sitting between them. The DNA for the CDR3 is TGTGCCAGCAGCTTGGTTAGTCTGAATGAGCAGTTCTTC. Residues: CASSLVSLNEQFF.

This clonotype was recorded only once. A read error may account for a junction end that differs from germline. The chain carries TRBV7-3 and TRBJ2-1; D gene unclear. The germline V gene encodes CDR1 SGHTA and CDR2 FQGTGA. The CDR3 is 13 residues long. The DNA for the CDR3 is TGTGCCAGCAGCTTAATGAGCTACAGTGAGCAGTTCTTC. Encoded protein: CASSLMSYSEQFF.